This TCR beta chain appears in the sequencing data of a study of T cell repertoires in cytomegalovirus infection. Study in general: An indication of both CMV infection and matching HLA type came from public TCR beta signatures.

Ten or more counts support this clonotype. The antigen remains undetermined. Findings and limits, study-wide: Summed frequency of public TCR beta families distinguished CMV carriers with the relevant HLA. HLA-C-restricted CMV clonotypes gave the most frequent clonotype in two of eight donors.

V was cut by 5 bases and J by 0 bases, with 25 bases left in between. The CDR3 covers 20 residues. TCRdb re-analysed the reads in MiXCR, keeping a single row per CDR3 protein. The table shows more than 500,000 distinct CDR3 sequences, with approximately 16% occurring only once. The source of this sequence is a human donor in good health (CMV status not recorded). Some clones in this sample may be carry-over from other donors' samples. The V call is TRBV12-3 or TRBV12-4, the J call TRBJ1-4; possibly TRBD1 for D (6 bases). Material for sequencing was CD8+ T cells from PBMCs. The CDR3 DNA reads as TGTGCCAGCAGTCCCACTGTCTGGGACATTAATGTTGCAACTAATGAAAAACTGTTTTTT. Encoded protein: CASSPTVWDINVATNEKLFF.